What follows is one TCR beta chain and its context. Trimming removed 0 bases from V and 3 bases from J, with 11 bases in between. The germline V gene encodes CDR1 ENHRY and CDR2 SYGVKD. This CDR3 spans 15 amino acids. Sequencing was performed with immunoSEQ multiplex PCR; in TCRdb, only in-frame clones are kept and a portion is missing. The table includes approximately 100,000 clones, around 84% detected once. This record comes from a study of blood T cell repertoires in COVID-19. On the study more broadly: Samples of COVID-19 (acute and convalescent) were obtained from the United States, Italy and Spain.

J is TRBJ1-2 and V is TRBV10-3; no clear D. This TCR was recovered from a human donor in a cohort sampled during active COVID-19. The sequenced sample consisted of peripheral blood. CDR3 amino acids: CAISESVGSHYGYTF. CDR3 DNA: TGTGCCATCAGTGAGTCCGTCGGGTCCCACTATGGCTACACCTTC.